This passage covers 3 T cell receptor beta chains from one sample sequenced in a study of T cells in Graves' hyperthyroidism and ophthalmopathy. From RNA transcripts, TCR beta CDR3 regions were amplified. RT-PCR in the first round (using the HTBI primer set) targeted the TCR CDR3. TCRdb re-called the multiplex PCR reads through MiXCR, storing one row per CDR3 protein. The repertoire holds under 40,000 distinct CDR3 sequences, with roughly 50% as singletons. The sample comprised blood. The receptors shown here come from a man aged 35-49 years with Graves' ophthalmopathy.

This clonotype has a count of ten or more. The chain combines TRBV7-3 with TRBJ2-2; D call uncertain. CDR1 SGHTA and CDR2 FQGTGA come from the germline V gene. The CDR3 is made up of 14 amino acids. Trimming cost V 2 bases and J 0 bases, with 4 bases left between them. The CDR3 DNA reads as TGTGCCAGCAGCTTACTTGCGAACACCGGGGAGCTGTTTTTT. As protein: CASSLLANTGELFF.

In this sample, this clonotype turned up many times. V and J are TRBV12-3 or TRBV12-4 and TRBJ2-5, with 7 nucleotides matching TRBD1. This CDR3 has 16 residues. V gave up 5 bases and J gave up 3 bases; unmatched junction bases: 12. CDR3 amino acids: CASSHPPGTVEETQYF. As DNA, the CDR3 is TGTGCCAGCAGTCACCCTCCCGGGACAGTTGAAGAGACCCAGTACTTC.

This clonotype was seen ten or more times. The chain joins TRBV7-3 to TRBJ2-1; 9 nucleotides line up with TRBD2. This CDR3 is 15 amino acids long. V gave up 2 bases and J gave up 8 bases; unmatched junction bases: 7. Germline assignment: CDR1 SGHTA and CDR2 FQGTGA. In DNA, the CDR3 is TGTGCCAGCAGCTTAGACCCTAGCGGGATCTATGAGCAGTTCTTC. This translates into CASSLDPSGIYEQFF.